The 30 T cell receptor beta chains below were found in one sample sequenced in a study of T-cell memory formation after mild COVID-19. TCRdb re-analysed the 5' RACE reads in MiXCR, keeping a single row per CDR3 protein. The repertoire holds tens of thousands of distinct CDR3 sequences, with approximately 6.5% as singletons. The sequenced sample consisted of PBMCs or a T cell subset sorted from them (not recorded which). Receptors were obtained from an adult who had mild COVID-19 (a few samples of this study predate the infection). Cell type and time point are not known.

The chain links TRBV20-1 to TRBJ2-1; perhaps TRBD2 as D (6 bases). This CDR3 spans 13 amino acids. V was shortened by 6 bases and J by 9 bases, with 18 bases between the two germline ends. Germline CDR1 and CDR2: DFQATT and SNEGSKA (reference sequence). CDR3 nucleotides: TGCAGTGCGCGGGGCGCTGCTTCGGGTGAGCAGTTCTTC. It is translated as CSARGAASGEQFF.

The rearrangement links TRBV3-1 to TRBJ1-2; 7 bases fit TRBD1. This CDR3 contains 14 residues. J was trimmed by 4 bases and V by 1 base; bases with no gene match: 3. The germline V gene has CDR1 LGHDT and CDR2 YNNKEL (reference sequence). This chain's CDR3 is CASSQAGGPYGYTF. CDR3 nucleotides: TGTGCCAGCAGCCAAGCAGGGGGGCCCTATGGCTACACCTTC.

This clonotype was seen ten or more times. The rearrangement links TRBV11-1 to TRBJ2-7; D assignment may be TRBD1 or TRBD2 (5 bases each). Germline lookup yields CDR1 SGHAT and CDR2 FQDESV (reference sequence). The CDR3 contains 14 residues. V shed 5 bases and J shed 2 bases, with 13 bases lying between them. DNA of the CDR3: TGTGCCAGCAGCCCCCGGGACCGTACCTACGAGCAGTACTTC. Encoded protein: CASSPRDRTYEQYF.

The DNA of the CDR3 is TGTGCCAGCAGCTCAGAGGGTGATGGCTACACCTTC. The encoded protein is CASSSEGDGYTF. The rearrangement links TRBV11-2 to TRBJ1-2; D gene unclear. In germline, CDR1 is SGHAT, CDR2 FQNNGV. This CDR3 has 12 amino acids. V lost 4 bases and J 6 bases, leaving 9 bases between the germline ends.

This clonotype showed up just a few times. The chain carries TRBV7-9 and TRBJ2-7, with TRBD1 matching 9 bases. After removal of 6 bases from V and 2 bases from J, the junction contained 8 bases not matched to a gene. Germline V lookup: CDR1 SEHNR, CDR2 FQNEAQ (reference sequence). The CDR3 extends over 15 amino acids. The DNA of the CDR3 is TGTGCCAGCAGGTTTGGGACAGGGTCAACCTACGAGCAGTACTTC. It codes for CASRFGTGSTYEQYF.

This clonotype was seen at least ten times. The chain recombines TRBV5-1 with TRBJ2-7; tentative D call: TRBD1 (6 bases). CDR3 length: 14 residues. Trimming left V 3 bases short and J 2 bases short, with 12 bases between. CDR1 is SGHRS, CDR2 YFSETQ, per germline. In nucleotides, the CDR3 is TGCGCCAGCAGCTCGACAGGAGGTGCCTACGAGCAGTACTTC. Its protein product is CASSSTGGAYEQYF.

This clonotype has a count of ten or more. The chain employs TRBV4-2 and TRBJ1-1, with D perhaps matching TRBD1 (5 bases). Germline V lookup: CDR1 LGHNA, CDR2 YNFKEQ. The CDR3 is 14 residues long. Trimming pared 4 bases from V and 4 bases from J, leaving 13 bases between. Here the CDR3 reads CASSPRGGATEAFF. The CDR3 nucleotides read TGTGCCAGCAGCCCACGCGGCGGGGCCACTGAAGCTTTCTTT.

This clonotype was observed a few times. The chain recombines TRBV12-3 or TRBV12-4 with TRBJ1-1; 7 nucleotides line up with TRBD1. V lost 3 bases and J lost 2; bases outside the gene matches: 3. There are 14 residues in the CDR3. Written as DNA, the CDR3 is TGTGCCAGCAGTTTCCAGGGGGGCAACACTGAAGCTTTCTTT. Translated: CASSFQGGNTEAFF.

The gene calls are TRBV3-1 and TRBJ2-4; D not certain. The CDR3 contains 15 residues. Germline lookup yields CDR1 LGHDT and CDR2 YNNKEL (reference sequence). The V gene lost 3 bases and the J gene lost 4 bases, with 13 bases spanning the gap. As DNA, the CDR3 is TGTGCCAGCAGCCACGGCGTGGGCAGAAAAAACATTCAGTACTTC. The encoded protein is CASSHGVGRKNIQYF.

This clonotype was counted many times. The CDR3 is CASSPTQGARTEAFF. CDR3 DNA sequence: TGTGCCAGCAGCCCCACTCAGGGGGCGAGGACTGAAGCTTTCTTT. This chain uses TRBV3-1 with TRBJ1-1; 8 positions agree with TRBD1. CDR1 LGHDT and CDR2 YNNKEL come from the germline V gene (reference sequence). CDR3 length: 15 amino acids. Losses at the gene ends were 4 bases for V and 5 bases for J; bases not matched to a gene: 9.

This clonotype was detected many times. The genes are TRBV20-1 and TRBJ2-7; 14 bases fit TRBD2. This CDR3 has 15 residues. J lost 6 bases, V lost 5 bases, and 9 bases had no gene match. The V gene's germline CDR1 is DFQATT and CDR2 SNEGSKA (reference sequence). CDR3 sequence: CSAGTSGGRLVEQYF. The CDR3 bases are TGCAGTGCTGGGACTAGCGGGGGCCGCTTGGTCGAGCAGTACTTC.

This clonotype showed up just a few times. The CDR3 DNA follows: TGTGCCAGCAGCCTTGCTCCTTCAGCGGGTACTGAAGCTTTCTTT. This encodes CASSLAPSAGTEAFF. J is TRBJ1-1 and V is TRBV5-5; D call uncertain. The CDR3 loop spans 15 amino acids. V was cut by 4 bases and J by 5 bases, with 18 bases left in between. CDR1 and CDR2 (germline): SGHKS, YYEKEE (reference sequence). Variable domain in full (rest from reference TRBV5-5 and TRBJ1-1): DAGVTQSPTHLIKTRGQQVTLRCSPISGHKSVSWYQQVLGQGPQFIFQYYEKEERGRGNFPDRFSARQFPNYSSELNVNALLLGDSALYLCASSLAPSAGTEAFFGQGTRLTVV.

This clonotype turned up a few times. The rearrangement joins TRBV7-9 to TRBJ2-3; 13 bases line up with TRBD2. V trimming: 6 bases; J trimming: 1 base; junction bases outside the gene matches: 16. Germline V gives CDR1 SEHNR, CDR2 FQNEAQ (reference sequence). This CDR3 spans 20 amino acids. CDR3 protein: CASSQRTSGGNRVGTDTQYF. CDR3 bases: TGTGCCAGCAGTCAGAGGACTAGCGGGGGTAACCGGGTTGGCACAGATACGCAGTATTTT. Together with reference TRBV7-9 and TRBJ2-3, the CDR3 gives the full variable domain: DTGVSQNPRHKITKRGQNVTFRCDPISEHNRLYWYRQTLGQGPEFLTYFQNEAQLEKSRLLSDRFSAERPKGSFSTLEIQRTEQGDSAMYLCASSQRTSGGNRVGTDTQYFGPGTRLTVL.

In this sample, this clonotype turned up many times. The CDR3 bases are TGTGCGAGTCGCGGACTAGCGCTTAGTGATGAGCAGTTCTTC. Encoded protein: CASRGLALSDEQFF. The rearrangement uses TRBV7-2 and TRBJ2-1, with 9 bases aligning to TRBD2. The CDR3 runs to 14 residues. The V gene's germline CDR1 is SGHTA and CDR2 FQGNSA.

The CDR3 sequence: CAWSFQGYSNQPQHF. The CDR3 nucleotides are TGTGCCTGGTCCTTCCAGGGGTATAGCAATCAGCCCCAGCATTTT. The chain combines TRBV30 with TRBJ1-5, with a weak D call TRBD1 (6 bases). V lost 5 bases and J lost 0, with 14 bases in between. In germline, CDR1 is GTSNPN, CDR2 SVGIG (reference sequence). The CDR3 extends over 15 amino acids.

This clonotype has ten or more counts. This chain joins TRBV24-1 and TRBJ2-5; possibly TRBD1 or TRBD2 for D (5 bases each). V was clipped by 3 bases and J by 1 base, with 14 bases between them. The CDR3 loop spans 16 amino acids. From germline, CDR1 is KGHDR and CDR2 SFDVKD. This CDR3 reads CATSDGGPSTQETQYF. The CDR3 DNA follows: TGTGCCACCAGTGATGGGGGACCTTCAACCCAAGAGACCCAGTACTTC.

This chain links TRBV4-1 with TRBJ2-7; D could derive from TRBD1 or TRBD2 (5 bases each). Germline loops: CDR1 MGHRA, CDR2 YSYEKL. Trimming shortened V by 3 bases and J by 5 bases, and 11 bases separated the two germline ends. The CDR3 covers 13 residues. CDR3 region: CASSHPGTHEQYF. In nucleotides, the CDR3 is TGCGCCAGCAGCCACCCCGGGACCCACGAGCAGTACTTC.

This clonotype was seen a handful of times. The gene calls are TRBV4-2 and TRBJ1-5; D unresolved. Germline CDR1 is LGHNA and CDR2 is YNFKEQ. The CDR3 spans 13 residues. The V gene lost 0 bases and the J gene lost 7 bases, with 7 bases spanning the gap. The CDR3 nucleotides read TGTGCCAGCAGCCAAGATCGTGGGCAGCCCCAGCATTTT. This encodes CASSQDRGQPQHF.

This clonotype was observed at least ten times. The CDR3, as DNA: TGCAGGGTACAACAGGGTAACGAGCAGTACTTC. Translating gives CRVQQGNEQYF. The chain is built from TRBV20-1 and TRBJ2-7; tentative D call: TRBD1 (6 bases). The CDR3 extends over 11 amino acids. Germline lookup yields CDR1 DFQATT and CDR2 SNEGSKA (reference sequence).

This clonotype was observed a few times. This CDR3 is CATSRDTFFENTIYF. The CDR3 DNA is TGTGCCACCAGCAGAGATACATTTTTTGAAAACACCATATATTTT. This rearrangement joins TRBV15 to TRBJ1-3; D is undetermined. Germline CDR1 LNHNV, CDR2 YYDKDF (reference sequence). The ends were cut back, 0 bases at V and 6 bases at J, with 12 bases in the middle. CDR3 length: 15 amino acids.

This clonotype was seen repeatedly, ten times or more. The CDR3 region is CASSAKTAPYEQYF. The CDR3 DNA follows: TGTGCCAGCAGCGCCAAGACAGCCCCCTACGAGCAGTACTTC. The chain carries TRBV9 and TRBJ2-7; D is possibly TRBD1 (5 bases). The CDR3 has 14 amino acids. Trimming removed 3 bases at V and 2 bases at J, with 12 bases between. Germline CDR1 reads SGDLS; CDR2 reads YYNGEE.

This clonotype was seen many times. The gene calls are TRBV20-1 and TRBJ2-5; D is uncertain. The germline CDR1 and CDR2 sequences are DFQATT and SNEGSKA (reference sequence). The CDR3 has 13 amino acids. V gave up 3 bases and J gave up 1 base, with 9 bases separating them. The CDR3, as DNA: TGCAGTGCTAGCCGAGGTCTCCAAGAGACCCAGTACTTC. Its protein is CSASRGLQETQYF.

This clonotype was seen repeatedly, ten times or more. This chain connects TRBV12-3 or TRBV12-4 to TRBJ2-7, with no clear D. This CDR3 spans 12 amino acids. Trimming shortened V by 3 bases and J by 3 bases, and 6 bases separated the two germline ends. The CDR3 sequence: CASSLVSYEQYF. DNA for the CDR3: TGTGCCAGCAGTTTGGTTAGCTACGAGCAGTACTTC.

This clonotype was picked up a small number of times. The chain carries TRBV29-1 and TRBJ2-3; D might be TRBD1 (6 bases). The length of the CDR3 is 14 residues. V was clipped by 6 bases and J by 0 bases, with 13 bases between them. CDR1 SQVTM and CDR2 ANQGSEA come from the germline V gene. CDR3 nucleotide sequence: TGCAGCGTCGTAAACAGGGCTAGCACAGATACGCAGTATTTT. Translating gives CSVVNRASTDTQYF.

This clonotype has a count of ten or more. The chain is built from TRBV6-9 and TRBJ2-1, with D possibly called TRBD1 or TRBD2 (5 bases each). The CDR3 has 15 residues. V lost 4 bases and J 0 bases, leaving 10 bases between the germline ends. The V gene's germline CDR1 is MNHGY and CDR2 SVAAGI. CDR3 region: CASSLEGSSYNEQFF. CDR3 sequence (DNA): TGTGCCAGCAGTTTAGAGGGGAGCTCCTACAATGAGCAGTTCTTC.

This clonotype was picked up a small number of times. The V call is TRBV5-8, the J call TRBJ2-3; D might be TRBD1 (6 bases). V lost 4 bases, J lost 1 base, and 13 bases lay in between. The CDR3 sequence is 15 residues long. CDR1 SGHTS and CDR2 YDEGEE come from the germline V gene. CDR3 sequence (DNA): TGTGCCAGCAGCCTTGCAGGGGTTCGCACAGATACGCAGTATTTT. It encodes CASSLAGVRTDTQYF.

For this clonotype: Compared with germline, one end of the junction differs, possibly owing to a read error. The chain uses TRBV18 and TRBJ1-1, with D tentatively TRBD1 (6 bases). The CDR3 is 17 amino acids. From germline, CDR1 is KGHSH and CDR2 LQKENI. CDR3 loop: CVSSPLKLGHGNTEAFF. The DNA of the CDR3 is TGTGTCAGCTCACCACTGAAATTGGGACACGGAAACACTGAAGCTTTCTTT.

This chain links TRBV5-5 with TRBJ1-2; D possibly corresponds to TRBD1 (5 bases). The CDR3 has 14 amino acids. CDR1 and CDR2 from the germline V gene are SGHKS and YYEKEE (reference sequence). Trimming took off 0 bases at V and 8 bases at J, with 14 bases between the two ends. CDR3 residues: CASSLGGDPRGYTF. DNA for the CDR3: TGTGCCAGCAGCTTGGGAGGGGATCCCCGCGGCTACACCTTC.

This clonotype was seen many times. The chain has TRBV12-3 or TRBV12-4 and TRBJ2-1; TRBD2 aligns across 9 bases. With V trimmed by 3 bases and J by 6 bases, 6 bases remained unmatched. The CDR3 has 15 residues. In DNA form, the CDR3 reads TGTGCCAGCAGTTTGAAGACTAGCGGCCCCAATGAGCAGTTCTTC. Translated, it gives CASSLKTSGPNEQFF.

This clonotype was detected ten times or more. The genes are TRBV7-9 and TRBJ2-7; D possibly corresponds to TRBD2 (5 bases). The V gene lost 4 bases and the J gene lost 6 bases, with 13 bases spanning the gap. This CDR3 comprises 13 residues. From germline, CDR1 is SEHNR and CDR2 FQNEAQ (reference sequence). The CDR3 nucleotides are TGTGCCAGCAGCTCCTCCATCCGGGGCGAGCAGTACTTC. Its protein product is CASSSSIRGEQYF.